The clone carrying this T cell receptor (beta chain) was picked up a small number of times. J was trimmed by 1 base and V by 3 bases; bases with no gene match: 10. The CDR3 runs 17 residues. Germline V CDR1 and CDR2: LGHNA, YSLEER. In the source study's methods: Cell counts per sample came from amplifying reference gene primers. Produced via immunoSEQ multiplex PCR; TCRdb's table is partial and in-frame only. V, J and clone size are taken as reported in that table, and D and trimming were inferred from the DNA itself. Counted here are some 120,000 clones, around nine tenths occurring once; the ten biggest clones make up approximately 1.9%. This entry comes from a study of blood T cell repertoires in COVID-19. On the study more broadly: The study drew acute and convalescent COVID-19 samples from the United States, Italy and Spain. T cells, B-cell-depleted T cells, or PBMCs provided the cDNA or gDNA that served as material.

The V gene is TRBV4-3, the J gene TRBJ2-7; 9 nucleotides line up with TRBD1. The sample comprised peripheral blood. This receptor was taken from a human donor with active COVID-19. The donor label of this sample is uncertain. The CDR3 sequence: CASSQEIPGQGSYEQYF. For the CDR3, the DNA is TGCGCCAGCAGCCAGGAAATTCCGGGACAGGGATCCTACGAGCAGTACTTC.